Reported below is one T cell receptor beta chain. This clonotype was observed at least ten times. Its antigen has not been determined. Base qualities were left out, and no much larger clone turns up one base away. V is shortened by 3 bases, J by 7 bases, and the region joining them spans 4 bases. The CDR3 runs 10 amino acids, cysteine and phenylalanine included. This entry keeps only the CDR3 DNA: 30 bases, framed from base 1. Per the germline V gene (reference sequence), DFQATT is the CDR1 and SNEGSKA is the CDR2. These data come from a study of response to subunit inactivated influenza vaccine (dated by TCRdb to 2016 to 2018). Broadly, across the study: To follow how T cells responded to a trivalent subunit inactivated influenza vaccine, the researchers relied on deep quantitative profiling of the T cell receptor repertoire. What the authors observed across the whole study: The authors proposed that each seasonal influenza vaccination may bring in only a limited number of new T cells.

Libraries were constructed by RT-PCR. The sequencing machine was an Illumina HiSeq 2500. TCRdb's own reprocessing of the public reads used fastp at Q25 and MiXCR and kept productive beta chains. Each entry merges the rows of one CDR3 protein and shows their most common DNA and genes. The sample table lists roughly 790,000 distinct CDR3 sequences, over 20% of them with a count of one. More than 8.5% of the sample lies in the top ten. This chain is built from TRBV20-1 and TRBJ2-1, with an unclear D gene assignment. This material consisted of PBMCs from blood, taken approximately 5 days after vaccination. The sequence derives from a man aged 50 to 59 who received an inactivated influenza vaccine. Donor details come from another sample of the same person, matched by shared clones. The CDR3 in this case is CSARINEQFF. The nucleotides read TGCAGTGCTAGGATAAATGAGCAGTTCTTC.